This TCR beta chain was found in a study of cytomegalovirus exposure and HLA in healthy donors (dated by TCRdb to the late 2010s). A note on the overall study: An earlier analysis of some 550 of the donors reported roughly 300 Gb of sequence data and 117 million unique TCR beta sequences from roughly 180 million T cells. The study aimed to test whether cataloging public T cell receptors could reveal signatures of past pathogen exposure. Of the 300 to 500 genotyped donors, 80% to 90% were placed in the genetic ancestry cluster associated with self-reported Caucasian donors. An early release covering 500 to 750 HLA-typed donors comprised approximately 290 gigabases of sequencing data and roughly 86 million unique TCR sequences. Donor age, sex, ethnicity and CMV serostatus were compiled alongside the repertoire data. A separate validation cohort of 100 to 150 different subjects was used in addition to the roughly 700-subject first cohort. In a later genetic analysis, genome-wide SNP genotypes for about 65% of the 666 donors were used, and that subset was treated as a discovery cohort. The number of donors typed differed by locus, with about 629-630 for A, B, C, DRB1 and DQB1, roughly 520 for DQA1, about 610 for DPA1, and some 470 for DPB1. Rather than drawing on any new phenotypic data, the later analysis identified candidate immune exposures from TCR beta sequences and the way those sequences occurred across donors. A later analysis re-examined previously published TCR beta repertoires from 600 to 700 donors and added high-resolution HLA genotyping to investigate patterns of TCR occurrence. The study used immunosequencing to profile the T cell repertoires of several hundred subjects and linked those repertoires to cytomegalovirus serostatus. Among 300 to 450 genotyped donors of the cohort, an average of around 240,000 unique TCR beta nucleotide sequences were sequenced per donor, around a sixth of them non-productive. All discovery cohort repertoires had been generated using a single sequencing platform. High-throughput TCR immunosequencing, statistical association of individual TCRs with disease status, and machine learning were combined to predict cytomegalovirus infection status. Both class I and class II loci were covered by HLA typing, at four-digit resolution. Five DR-DQ haplotypes were treated as single units for association and clustering because of strong linkage in the cohort. An earlier analysis of 587 of the donors used high-throughput TCR beta sequencing to judge whether each TCR beta V gene segment behaved as functional or pseudogenic.

Libraries came from the immunoSEQ multiplex PCR assay. A mixture of 60 forward primers for TCR Vbeta segments and 13 reverse primers for TCR Jbeta segments was used in the multiplex PCR. The CDR3 region of rearranged TCR beta genes was amplified from genomic DNA by a multiplex PCR assay. On the Illumina HiSeq System, the amplified TCR beta libraries were sequenced as 87-base-pair reads. For the original study's pipeline: A later analysis tallied 75 million to 95 million unique TCR beta chains across the 640 or so repertoires, and approximately 9.9 million of those chains were shared by two or more donors. Raw reads were error-corrected and collapsed into unique sequences with a nearest-neighbor algorithm that merged closely related sequences to remove PCR and sequencing errors. Alignment of CDR3 sequences to IMGT reference sequences was used to assign V, D and J gene segments. For a sequence to be retained, a match of at least six nucleotides was required to both a V gene segment and a J gene segment. A rearrangement was called productive if the CDR3 had no stop codons and remained in frame with V and J, and every other rearrangement was called non-productive. Following IMGT convention, CDR3 was defined as the stretch from the second conserved V-encoded cysteine up to the conserved J-encoded phenylalanine. The earlier analysis of some 550 of the donors excluded any sequence lacking an unambiguous match to a single V gene segment. An earlier analysis of almost 600 of the donors classified V segments as functional when productive rearrangements were above 56.7% and as segregating when the standard deviation between donors was above 5%. A statistical classification framework was built to diagnose cytomegalovirus status from the catalog of TCR beta chain sequences. In a later analysis, V and J genes were assigned by comparing TCR nucleotide sequences against IMGT/GENE-DB human TR gene sequences. A later analysis assigned CDR3 sequences and most-parsimonious VDJ recombination scenarios with the TCRdist pipeline. In a later analysis, each TCR beta chain was defined by its CDR3 amino acid sequence together with its V-gene family, and reads without a unique V-gene family were excluded. A later analysis removed 592 highly shared, low-generation-probability nucleotide sequences to deal with suspected cross-contamination and a sequencing artifact. For each public chain, a later analysis derived a clonal expansion index from normalized ranks of inferred template counts within each repertoire. In a later analysis, generation probabilities were computed with a VDJ recombination model fitted to out-of-frame rearrangements, and the resulting probabilities were checked against IGoR. Hypergeometric tests were used in a later analysis to score TCR-TCR, TCR-HLA and TCR-CMV co-occurrence, with a repertoire-size bias correction applied to the TCR pairs. To estimate false discovery rates, a later analysis permuted the HLA or CMV assignments 20 times. In a later analysis, co-occurring TCRs were grouped with DBSCAN, and TCRdist sequence similarity was added when clustering was performed within HLA-allele-positive subsets. Repertoires with fewer than 30,000 or more than 120,000 public chains, plus five repertoires with anomalous nucleotide sharing, were excluded from co-occurrence clustering. TCRdb stores this immuneACCESS table with in-frame sequences only. Part of the clones is absent; in the studies checked, under half of the shortfall reflects unresolved V genes, and no reason is known for the rest. The V and J calls and clone size are taken from that table; D and trimming were inferred from the DNA. The sample yields about 97,000 clones; about 80% were counted once. The ten largest clones represent roughly 4% of the sample.

Trimming costs V 0 bases and J 9 bases, and their ends lie 9 bases apart. Taken from cysteine to phenylalanine, the CDR3 has 12 residues. Kept here is only the CDR3 DNA, which spans 36 bases and is read in frame from base 1. CDR1 and CDR2 are read off the germline V gene (reference sequence) as GTSNPN and SVGIG. The cohort consisted of 666 healthy bone marrow donors. Cohort members were all nominally healthy when sampled, although unrecorded immune exposures were likely present. The donor was CMV seronegative and was included in the group of under 450 seronegative cohort members. A peripheral blood sample was provided by each donor, and peripheral blood mononuclear cells were used for TCR beta sequencing. The Qiagen DNeasy Blood Extraction Kit was used to extract genomic DNA from the blood cell samples. Note on this clone: The specificity of this receptor is unknown. Nothing much larger sits one base from this clone, and base qualities are not available.

Overall results and qualifications from the work: Specific HLA alleles were associated with about 17,000 TCR beta sequences at a false discovery rate of 0.05 in a later analysis. An association between a missense DCLRE1C variant and V-gene and J-gene trimming of TCR beta chains was found in a later genetic analysis and replicated in an independent cohort. In a later analysis, several top co-occurrence clusters were reported to appear linked to parvovirus B19, influenza, CMV and Epstein-Barr virus. The study listed 164 TCR beta chains as associated with cytomegalovirus. The earlier analysis of some 560 of the donors excluded about 16 rarely observed V segments, including chromosome 9 orphons, because counts were too low. The classifier was reported to diagnose cytomegalovirus status with high specificity and sensitivity in both the original and validation cohorts. A later analysis found that HLA-associated TCR beta chains were more clonally expanded and had lower generation probabilities than equally common non-associated chains. Linkage disequilibrium might explain the correlated functional status among segregating V segments, but an unknown experimental factor could not be excluded. Because HLA typing was unavailable for some donors at each locus, only the typed subset was used in association tests. A cluster of highly shared sequence variants was judged likely to be a technical artifact of the sequencing pipeline. A later genetic analysis reported fewer N-insertions in productive TCRs among donors in an Asian-associated ancestry cluster than the 666-donor mean. When HLA alleles, especially DR and DQ, strongly co-occurred, TCR associations were difficult to assign to individual alleles. In this cohort, only TCR beta chains were sequenced, and detectable features were limited by the absence of alpha or paired-chain data. Some IMGT-functional V segments, including TRBV6-2 and TRBV6-3, could not be told apart with the 87-base-pair reads, so those segments were excluded. For the cohort, immune exposure information was limited to CMV serostatus. A further reported finding was that TCR beta sequences accurately predicted the HLA-A and HLA-B alleles for most subjects in the first cohort. Most CMV-associated TCR beta chains appeared to be HLA-restricted in a later analysis, and the HLA associations seemed to be driven largely by CMV exposure. In vitro tests confirmed that a few of the cytomegalovirus-associated TCR beta chains recognize cytomegalovirus antigens. The presence/absence analyses assumed that sequencing depth was roughly uniform across donors, and that assumption may not be true. According to the authors, the approach could potentially be generalized to other disease states and immunological phenotypes. According to a later analysis, TCR association rates differed among HLA loci, with DRB1 alleles showing the most associated TCRs and HLA-C alleles showing the fewest. Most TCR sequences were seen in very few donors, while some public TCRs were found in many individuals. Broadly in line with IMGT annotations, most TCR beta V segments showed up in productive rearrangements about 90% or about 30% of the time in an earlier analysis of approximately 640 of the donors.

Sequencing was done on a sample of PBMCs. The V gene is TRBV30 and the J gene is TRBJ2-4; TRBD2 could be the D gene, as 6 bases match. This receptor was identified in a man in his forties in good health and CMV-seronegative. The CDR3 region reads CAWSVGGTIQYF. The DNA is as follows: TGTGCCTGGAGTGTTGGGGGGACCATTCAGTACTTC.